Each of the 18 T cell receptor beta chains below was sequenced from the same sample in a study of T cells in tuberculosis. Profiled with immunoSEQ multiplex PCR; TCRdb holds only in-frame clones, not every one. This repertoire shows roughly 35,000 clones, 80% to 95% found once; its top ten account for about 2.2%. Sequencing was done on a sample of PBMCs. All receptors come from a donor under 30 with latent tuberculosis or without tuberculosis infection.

This chain connects TRBV6-5 to TRBJ2-2, with D tentatively TRBD2 (6 bases). This CDR3 comprises 13 residues. Trimming pared 7 bases from V and 6 bases from J, leaving 12 bases between. CDR1 is MNHEY and CDR2 is SVGAGI in the germline V gene. The CDR3 DNA reads as TGTGCCAGCATGCGGGGTTGGGCCGGGGAGCTGTTTTTT. Protein product: CASMRGWAGELFF.

The chain uses TRBV5-4 and TRBJ1-1; D is perhaps TRBD1 (6 bases). Trimming took off 7 bases at V and 1 base at J, with 11 bases between the two ends. This CDR3 is built from 13 residues. CDR1 is SGHNT, CDR2 YYREEE, per germline (reference sequence). CDR3 sequence: CASRPTGNTEAFF. CDR3 nucleotides: TGTGCCAGCCGACCGACAGGGAACACTGAAGCTTTCTTT.

The gene calls are TRBV4-3 and TRBJ1-1; TRBD1 agrees at 10 bases. Germline CDR1 LGHNA, CDR2 YSLEER. J gave up 4 bases and V 2 bases, and 4 bases lay outside the gene matches. The CDR3 is 15 residues long. The CDR3: CASSQRDRGSTEAFF. CDR3 in DNA: TGCGCCAGCAGCCAACGGGACAGGGGATCCACTGAAGCTTTCTTT.

The genes are TRBV28 and TRBJ2-3, with 8 positions matching TRBD2. Germline-derived CDR1 and CDR2 are MDHEN and SYDVKM. The J segment lost 6 bases and the V segment lost 4 bases, leaving 12 bases of the junction unmatched. This CDR3 region has 16 residues. In DNA, the CDR3 is TGTGCCAGCAGTTCTTTCTCGGCGGGAGGTAGGGATACGCAGTATTTT. Its translation is CASSSFSAGGRDTQYF.

V is TRBV6-1 and J is TRBJ1-4, with D hard to call. V lost 3 bases and J 0 bases, leaving 8 bases between the germline ends. The CDR3 consists of 15 residues. Germline V lookup: CDR1 MNHNS, CDR2 SASEGT. CDR3 region: CASSEVTATNEKLFF. In nucleotides, the CDR3 is TGTGCCAGCAGTGAGGTTACAGCAACTAATGAAAAACTGTTTTTT.

The chain has TRBV27 and TRBJ2-1, with 8 bases identical to TRBD2. The CDR3 has 15 residues. Germline loops: CDR1 MNHEY, CDR2 SMNVEV (reference sequence). V dropped 8 bases and J dropped 0; count of bases not matched to a gene: 6. The CDR3 loop is CASSERESSYNEQFF. DNA for the CDR3: TGTGCCAGCTCGGAGCGGGAGAGCTCCTACAATGAGCAGTTCTTC.

The rearrangement links TRBV18 to TRBJ1-4, with 8 bases identical to TRBD1. This CDR3 has 17 residues. Germline V gene data show CDR1 as KGHSH and CDR2 as LQKENI. The junction had 6 bases not matched to a gene; V was cut back by 0 bases and J by 3 bases. CDR3 DNA sequence: TGTGCCAGCTCACCACCCTCAGGGGGCCAGGCTAATGAAAAACTGTTTTTT. Amino acids: CASSPPSGGQANEKLFF.

This chain joins TRBV5-1 and TRBJ1-2; D remains ambiguous. With 4 bases removed from V and 7 bases from J, the gap between germline ends came to 14 bases. Looked up from germline, CDR1 is SGHRS and CDR2 is YFSETQ. The CDR3 spans 13 residues. As DNA, the CDR3 is TGCGCCAGCAGCAGTGTCCCGTCGGGTGGCTACACCTTC. As protein: CASSSVPSGGYTF.

This clone was seen only once. In DNA, the CDR3 is TGTGCCAGCAGTTCGCCGACAGGCATCTACAATGAGCAGTTCTTC. This encodes CASSSPTGIYNEQFF. This chain links TRBV6-6 with TRBJ2-1; a weak D match, TRBD1 (6 bases). Germline-derived CDR1 and CDR2 are MNHNY and SVGAGI (reference sequence). With 4 bases removed from V and 3 bases from J, the gap between germline ends came to 13 bases. There are 15 residues in the CDR3.

The chain recombines TRBV5-4 with TRBJ1-2; a weak D match, TRBD1 (6 bases). The CDR3 spans 15 residues. CDR1 is SGHNT and CDR2 is YYREEE in the germline V gene (reference sequence). The V gene lost 0 bases and the J gene lost 5 bases, with 14 bases spanning the gap. Here the CDR3 reads CASSLEWGGRYGYTF. The CDR3 DNA reads TGTGCCAGCAGCTTGGAATGGGGGGGCAGATATGGCTACACCTTC.

The chain links TRBV6-5 to TRBJ1-4; D perhaps matches TRBD1 (6 bases). CDR3 length: 14 residues. Between the trimmed V and J ends, which lost 7 bases and 4 bases, there was a span of 13 bases. Germline CDR1 and CDR2: MNHEY and SVGAGI. CDR3 residues: CASKAGTLNEKLFF. The CDR3 nucleotides read TGTGCCAGCAAAGCCGGGACACTTAATGAAAAACTGTTTTTT.

V gene TRBV7-6 combines with J gene TRBJ2-1; TRBD2 aligns across 8 bases. Per the germline V gene, CDR1 is SGHVS and CDR2 is FNYEAQ. This CDR3 comprises 16 residues. Trimming took 5 bases from V and 2 from J; bases not matched to a gene: 8. The CDR3 protein is CASSPARGGAYNEQFF. The CDR3 DNA is TGTGCCAGCAGCCCCGCTCGGGGGGGGGCCTACAATGAGCAGTTCTTC. Full variable domain (rest looked up from reference TRBV7-6 and TRBJ2-1): GAGVSQSPRYKVTKRGQDVALRCDPISGHVSLYWYRQALGQGPEFLTYFNYEAQQDKSGLPNDRFSAERPEGSISTLTIQRTEQRDSAMYRCASSPARGGAYNEQFFGPGTRLTVL.

The chain recombines TRBV14 with TRBJ2-5, with D perhaps matching TRBD2 (6 bases). The CDR3 spans 17 residues. Germline lookup yields CDR1 SGHDN and CDR2 FVKESK. Between the trimmed V and J ends, which lost 0 bases and 2 bases, there was a span of 16 bases. The CDR3 bases are TGTGCCAGCAGCCAAGATTTGCCTGGGACTCCACAAGAGACCCAGTACTTC. Its protein is CASSQDLPGTPQETQYF.

The chain joins TRBV5-1 to TRBJ1-5; a possible D gene is TRBD1 (5 bases). Germline CDR1 SGHRS, CDR2 YFSETQ. The germline V and J ends were trimmed by 0 bases and 3 bases, with 7 bases remaining between them. The CDR3 covers 14 residues. CDR3 loop: CASSLGGYNQPQHF. In DNA, the CDR3 is TGCGCCAGCAGCTTGGGGGGCTACAATCAGCCCCAGCATTTT.

V gene TRBV15 combines with J gene TRBJ1-2; tentative D call: TRBD1 (5 bases). Germline V gene lookup returns CDR1 LNHNV and CDR2 YYDKDF (reference sequence). Trimming removed 1 base at V and 3 bases at J, with 18 bases between. This CDR3 has 17 amino acids. The CDR3 DNA is TGTGCCACCAGCAGAGTTTGGGGCCCAGGTTATGACTATGGCTACACCTTC. Protein: CATSRVWGPGYDYGYTF.

This chain connects TRBV6-6 to TRBJ2-7; 10 bases line up with TRBD1. The germline V gene has CDR1 MNHNY and CDR2 SVGAGI (reference sequence). Losses at the gene ends were 6 bases for V and 3 bases for J; bases not matched to a gene: 8. This CDR3 comprises 15 residues. The CDR3: CASRGGQGSIYEQYF. CDR3 bases: TGTGCCAGCAGGGGGGGACAGGGGTCGATCTACGAGCAGTACTTC.

This chain links TRBV6-4 with TRBJ2-1, with 9 nucleotides matching TRBD2. Looked up from germline, CDR1 is MRHNA and CDR2 is SNTAGT. This CDR3 spans 14 amino acids. J gave up 3 bases and V 3 bases, and 0 bases lay outside the gene matches. The CDR3 protein is CASSEREGYNEQFF. As DNA, the CDR3 is TGTGCCAGCAGTGAGCGGGAGGGCTACAATGAGCAGTTCTTC.

The chain recombines TRBV28 with TRBJ1-1; D gene uncertain. CDR3 length: 14 residues. V shed 6 bases and J shed 1 base, with 12 bases lying between them. The germline V gene has CDR1 MDHEN and CDR2 SYDVKM. The CDR3 is CASRSLTGNTEAFF. In DNA, the CDR3 is TGTGCCAGCAGGAGCCTGACGGGGAACACTGAAGCTTTCTTT.